The T cell receptor beta chain described here comes from a study of shared T cell receptors in the human thymus. The repertoire was sequenced with immunoSEQ multiplex PCR; TCRdb's copy has only in-frame clones and lacks some. This sample has 550,000 to 800,000 clones, with approximately 85% found just once. The data were also submitted as part of a second study, on human thymus T cells. That study adds: Resections from corrective heart surgery provided thymus tissue.

The sequence derives from a girl in the first two years of life with a congenital heart defect. Sequencing input: thymocytes.

This CDR3 is CACRDYGTEAFF. Here the CDR3 DNA reads TGTGCCTGCCGGGACTATGGGACTGAAGCTTTCTTT. The chain is built from TRBV6-5 and TRBJ1-1; TRBD1 might be the D (5 bases). Germline-derived CDR1 and CDR2 are MNHEY and SVGAGI. The CDR3 covers 12 residues. V lost 11 bases and J lost 5, with 15 bases in between.